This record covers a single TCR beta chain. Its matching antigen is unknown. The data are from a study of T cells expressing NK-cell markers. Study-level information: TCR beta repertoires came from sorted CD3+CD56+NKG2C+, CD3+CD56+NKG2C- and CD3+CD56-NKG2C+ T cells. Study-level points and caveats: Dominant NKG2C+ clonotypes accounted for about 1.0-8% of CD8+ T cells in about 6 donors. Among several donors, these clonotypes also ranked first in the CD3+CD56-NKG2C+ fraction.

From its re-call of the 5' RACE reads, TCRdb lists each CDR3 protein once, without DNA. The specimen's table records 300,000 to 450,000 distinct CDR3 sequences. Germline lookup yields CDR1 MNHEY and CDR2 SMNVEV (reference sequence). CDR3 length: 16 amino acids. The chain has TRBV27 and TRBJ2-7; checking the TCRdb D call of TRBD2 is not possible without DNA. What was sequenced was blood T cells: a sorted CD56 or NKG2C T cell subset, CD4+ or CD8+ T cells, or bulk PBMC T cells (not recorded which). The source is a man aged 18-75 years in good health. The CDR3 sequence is CASSLKGLAASYEQYF.